These 8 T cell receptor beta chains were sequenced from one sample in a study of technical replicates of blood from several donors. The data were produced by immunoSEQ multiplex PCR, yet TCRdb's version contains in-frame clones alone and is incomplete. In the table there are under 70,000 clones, 92% of which are singletons. Sequencing was performed on T cells isolated from PBMCs. The receptors come from a human donor in good health.

The chain has TRBV6-5 and TRBJ2-7; D is unclear. Deletions cut 4 bases from V and 0 bases from J, with 7 bases between. This CDR3 comprises 13 residues. From germline, CDR1 is MNHEY and CDR2 SVGAGI. The DNA of the CDR3 is TGTGCCAGCAGTTTCCCCGGCTCCTACGAGCAGTACTTC. It encodes CASSFPGSYEQYF.

The CDR3 spells CASSLVARGNNQPQHF. In DNA form, the CDR3 reads TGTGCCAGCAGCTTAGTCGCCAGGGGTAACAATCAGCCCCAGCATTTT. The chain joins TRBV7-2 to TRBJ1-5; tentatively, D is TRBD1 (6 bases). V lost 1 base to trimming and J lost 3 bases, with 13 bases between them. Germline-derived CDR1 and CDR2 are SGHTA and FQGNSA. This CDR3 is 16 amino acids long.

V gene TRBV14 combines with J gene TRBJ2-2; 7 bases are a match to TRBD2. This CDR3 spans 16 amino acids. Looked up from germline, CDR1 is SGHDN and CDR2 is FVKESK. The trim removed 3 bases at V and 5 bases at J, leaving 9 bases unmatched. CDR3 sequence (DNA): TGTGCCAGCAGCCATTATGCGGGAGATGGAACCGGGGAGCTGTTTTTT. It is translated as CASSHYAGDGTGELFF.

The V and J genes are TRBV5-1 and TRBJ2-7; D is unclear. Trimming removed 1 base at V and 7 bases at J, with 15 bases between. The CDR3 contains 14 residues. The V gene's germline CDR1 is SGHRS and CDR2 YFSETQ. The CDR3 DNA sequence: TGCGCCAGCAGCTTGTCTCCCACAAAAATTGAGCAGTACTTC. Amino acid sequence: CASSLSPTKIEQYF.

This chain connects TRBV6-1 to TRBJ1-5; 7 nucleotides match TRBD1. Germline V gives CDR1 MNHNS, CDR2 SASEGT. The junction had 5 bases not matched to a gene; V was cut back by 4 bases and J by 2 bases. The CDR3 is 15 amino acids. The CDR3 DNA sequence: TGTGCCAGCAGTGTTGACAGGGTTGGCAATCAGCCCCAGCATTTT. Amino acids: CASSVDRVGNQPQHF.

This clone was recorded only once. The J gene is TRBJ2-1, the V gene TRBV29-1, with 13 bases lining up with TRBD2. The CDR3 contains 13 residues. Germline CDR1 reads SQVTM; CDR2 reads ANQGSEA. Unmatched junction bases numbered 7, after V lost 7 bases and J lost 10 bases. In DNA, the CDR3 is TGCAGCGACGGACTAGCGGGAGATGGAGAGCAGTTCTTC. It translates to CSDGLAGDGEQFF.

The chain uses TRBV27 and TRBJ1-1; D gene uncertain. Looked up from germline, CDR1 is MNHEY and CDR2 is SMNVEV (reference sequence). V lost 3 bases and J 2 bases, leaving 10 bases between the germline ends. CDR3 size: 14 residues. The CDR3: CASSLATFNTEAFF. The DNA for the CDR3 is TGTGCCAGCAGTTTGGCGACATTTAACACTGAAGCTTTCTTT.

The chain links TRBV5-1 to TRBJ1-4, with 10 bases lining up with TRBD1. This CDR3 contains 15 residues. Losses at the gene ends were 2 bases for V and 5 bases for J; bases not matched to a gene: 3. CDR1 SGHRS and CDR2 YFSETQ come from the germline V gene. CDR3 bases: TGCGCCAGCAGCTTACCGGGACAGGGGAATGAAAAACTGTTTTTT. Its protein is CASSLPGQGNEKLFF.